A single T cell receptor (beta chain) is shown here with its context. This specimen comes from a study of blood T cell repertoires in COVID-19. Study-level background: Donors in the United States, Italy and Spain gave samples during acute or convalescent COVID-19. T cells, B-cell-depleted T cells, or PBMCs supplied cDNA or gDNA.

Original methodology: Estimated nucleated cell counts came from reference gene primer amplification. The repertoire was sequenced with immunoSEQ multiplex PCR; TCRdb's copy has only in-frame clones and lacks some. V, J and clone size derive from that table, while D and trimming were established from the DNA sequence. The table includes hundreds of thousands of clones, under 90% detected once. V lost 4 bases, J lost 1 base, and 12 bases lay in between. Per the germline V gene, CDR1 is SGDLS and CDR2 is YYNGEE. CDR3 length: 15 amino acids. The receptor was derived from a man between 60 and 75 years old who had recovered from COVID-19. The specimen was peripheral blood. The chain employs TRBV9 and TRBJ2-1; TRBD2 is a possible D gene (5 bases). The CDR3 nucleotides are TGTGCCAGCAGCCGTCTCCCGGGGTCCTACAATGAGCAGTTCTTC. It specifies CASSRLPGSYNEQFF.